The 11 T cell receptor delta chains below were found in one sample sequenced in a study of fetal and pediatric gammadelta thymocytes. TCRdb re-identified clones in the reads via CATT. The sample has 1,500 to 2,000 delta-chain clones, roughly 15% seen once. The sequenced material came from Vgamma9Vdelta2 gamma-delta T cells from the thymus. The sample's subset: sorted CD3+gammadeltaTCR+Vgamma9+Vdelta2+ thymocytes. The receptors stem from a child who underwent cardiac surgery and was recorded as healthy.

In the case of this clone: A read error is possible here, since a much larger clone lies one base away. The chain joins TRDV2 to TRDJ1; 10 nucleotides align to TRDD3. TCRdb records no J gene; here it was assigned by comparing the DNA to germline. The germline CDR1 and CDR2 sequences are GEAIGNYY and EKD. The CDR3 extends over 20 amino acids. V lost 0 bases to trimming and J lost 4 bases; unmatched junction nucleotides: 19. The CDR3 region is CACDTGFAGDTHRGNDKLIF. The DNA for the CDR3 is TGTGCCTGTGACACCGGGTTTGCGGGGGATACGCACAGAGGTAACGATAAACTCATCTTT.

This clone qualifies as medium-sized. This chain uses TRDV2 with TRDJ1, with TRDD3 as a possible D gene (6 bases). TCRdb supplies no J gene; here it was assigned by aligning the nucleotide sequence to germline. Trimming cost V 3 bases and J 2 bases, with 24 bases left between them. This CDR3 region has 18 residues. Germline CDR1 and CDR2: GEAIGNYY and EKD. The CDR3 sequence: CACDPILGPHLGTDKLIF. Written as DNA, the CDR3 is TGTGCCTGTGACCCAATACTGGGACCTCACTTGGGGACCGATAAACTCATCTTT.

By sample fraction, this clone is medium-sized. The V gene is TRDV2, the J gene TRDJ1; perhaps TRDD3 as D (5 bases). V lost 0 bases and J 8 bases, leaving 30 bases between the germline ends. Germline V gene data show CDR1 as GEAIGNYY and CDR2 as EKD. This CDR3 has 19 amino acids. The CDR3 sequence is CACDTRGEFTANSLRKLIF. The DNA of the CDR3 is TGTGCCTGTGACACCCGCGGGGAGTTTACCGCAAATTCTCTTAGGAAACTCATCTTT.

By share of the sample, this clone is medium-sized. The V and J genes are TRDV2 and TRDJ1; TRDD3 matches 11 bases. Germline assignment: CDR1 GEAIGNYY and CDR2 EKD. This CDR3 comprises 14 residues. V shed 3 bases and J 3 bases; nucleotides not matched to a gene: 2. The CDR3 protein is CACDPGGYSDKLIF. CDR3 coding DNA: TGTGCCTGTGACCCTGGGGGATACTCCGATAAACTCATCTTT.

There are a few counts of this clone. A junction end diverges from the germline sequence, so it may reflect a read error. At the DNA level, this CDR3 is encoded by other sequences in the same sample as well. This chain connects TRDV2 to TRDJ1, with 9 bases matching TRDD3. CDR1 is GEAIGNYY, CDR2 EKD, per germline. The CDR3 has 15 residues. The CDR3 region has the DNA TGTGCCTGTGACACGAGGAAACTACTGGGGGAAAAACTCATCTTC. It codes for CACDTRKLLGEKLIF.

This clone turned up a few times. A clone one base away is much larger, so this may be a read error. The chain joins TRDV2 to TRDJ1; TRDD2 or TRDD3 may be the D gene (6 bases each). No J gene was available from TCRdb, and it was assigned here by a germline match of the DNA. The V and J ends lost 3 bases and 0 bases respectively, with 34 bases between them. Germline values: CDR1 GEAIGNYY, CDR2 EKD. The CDR3 has 22 amino acids. The chain's CDR3 is CACDGLGPTAGDRERYTDKLIF. For the CDR3, the DNA is TGTGCCTGTGACGGGTTGGGTCCTACCGCGGGGGACAGGGAGCGGTACACCGATAAACTCATCTTT.

This clone is categorized as medium-sized. Other DNA sequences in this specimen translate into the identical CDR3. V and J are TRDV2 and TRDJ1; 9 bases align to TRDD3. The CDR3 consists of 19 residues. Germline V CDR1 and CDR2: GEAIGNYY, EKD. Germline trimming cut 1 base from V and 0 bases from J; bases unmatched to any gene: 14. CDR3 coding DNA: TGTGCCTGTGACACGGTCAATACTGGGGGAGGAAGGTACACCGATAAACTCATCTTT. Translating it yields CACDTVNTGGGRYTDKLIF.

On this clone: This may arise from a read error, as a much more abundant clone is one base away. The chain combines TRDV2 with TRDJ1, with TRDD3 matching over 9 bases. The J gene, left out of TCRdb, was set here by checking the DNA against germline. The CDR3 runs to 18 residues. V was pared by 0 bases and J by 2 bases, with 12 bases of the junction left unmatched. Germline V gives CDR1 GEAIGNYY, CDR2 EKD. CDR3 region: CACDTRKTGGQNTDKLIF. CDR3 bases: TGTGCCTGTGACACCAGGAAGACTGGGGGACAGAATACCGATAAACTCATCTTT.

To note about this clone: A much larger clone lies one base from this, so it may be a read error. V is TRDV2 and J is TRDJ1; a possible D gene is TRDD3 (6 bases). The J gene is absent in TCRdb and was assigned here via DNA matching to germline. The germline V gene encodes CDR1 GEAIGNYY and CDR2 EKD. The CDR3 consists of 15 residues. V lost 3 bases, J lost 0 bases, and 13 bases lay in between. CDR3 nucleotide sequence: TGTGCCTGTGACGCCGGGGGACAACACACCGATAAACTCATCTTT. This gives the protein CACDAGGQHTDKLIF.

The rearrangement links TRDV2 to TRDJ1, with 8 bases that match TRDD3. CDR3 size: 16 residues. Germline CDR1 and CDR2: GEAIGNYY and EKD. V lost 4 bases, J lost 0 bases, and 9 bases stayed unmatched. CDR3 sequence (DNA): TGTGCCTGTGAACCTCGGGGGATATCGGACACCGATAAACTCATCTTT. Translated, it gives CACEPRGISDTDKLIF.

Judged by abundance, this clone is large (0.1 to 1%). This chain joins TRDV2 and TRDJ1; 8 bases are shared with TRDD3. Per the germline V gene, CDR1 is GEAIGNYY and CDR2 is EKD. This CDR3 region has 21 residues. Unmatched junction bases numbered 23, after V lost 3 bases and J lost 0 bases. The CDR3 loop is CACDARRDSTGGPINTDKLIF. The CDR3 region has the DNA TGTGCCTGTGACGCCCGTAGGGATAGTACTGGGGGTCCCATCAACACCGATAAACTCATCTTT.